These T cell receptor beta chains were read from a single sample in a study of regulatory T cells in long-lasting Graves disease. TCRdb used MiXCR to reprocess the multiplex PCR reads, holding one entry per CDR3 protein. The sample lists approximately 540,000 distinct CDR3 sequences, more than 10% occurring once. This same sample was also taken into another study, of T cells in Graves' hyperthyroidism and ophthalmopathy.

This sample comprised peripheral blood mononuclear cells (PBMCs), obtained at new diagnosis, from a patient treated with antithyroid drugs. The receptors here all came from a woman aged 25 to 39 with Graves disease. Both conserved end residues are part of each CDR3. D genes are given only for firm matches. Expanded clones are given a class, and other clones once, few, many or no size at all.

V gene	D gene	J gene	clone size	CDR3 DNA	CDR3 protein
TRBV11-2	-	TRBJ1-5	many	TGTGCCAGCGCGTCCTTAGGATCCGGCAATCAGCCCCAGCATTTT	CASASLGSGNQPQHF
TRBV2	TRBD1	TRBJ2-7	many	TGTGCCAGCAGTTCACCGGGACAGCACTACTACGAGCAGTACTTC	CASSSPGQHYYEQYF
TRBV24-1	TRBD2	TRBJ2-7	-	TGTGCCACCAGTACCCAGCGGGAGCGCGACGAGCAGTACTTC	CATSTQRERDEQYF
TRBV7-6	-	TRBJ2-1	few	TGTGCCAGCGGTGGAGGCGGCTCCTACAATGAGCAGTTCTTC	CASGGGGSYNEQFF
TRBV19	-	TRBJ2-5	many	TGTGCCAGTAGTAACAGGGTTAGCCACCAAGAGACCCAGTACTTC	CASSNRVSHQETQYF
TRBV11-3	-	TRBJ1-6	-	TGTGCCAGCAGCTTGGATGGCAATTCACCCCTCCACTTT	CASSLDGNSPLHF
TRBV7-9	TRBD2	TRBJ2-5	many	TGTGCCAGCAGCGGCGGTAGCGGGAGGGCCCTGGAGACCCAGTACTTC	CASSGGSGRALETQYF
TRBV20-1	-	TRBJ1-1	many	TGCAGTGCTAGAGAAGGTGGGTTCACTGAAGCTTTCTTT	CSAREGGFTEAFF
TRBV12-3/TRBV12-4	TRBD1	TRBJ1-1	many	TGTGCCAGCAGTTTATTGGGGGACAGTGAAGCTTTCTTT	CASSLLGDSEAFF
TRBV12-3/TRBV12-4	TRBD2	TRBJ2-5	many	TGTGCCAGCAGTCCCGGTAGCGGGAGGGAAGAGACCCAGTACTTC	CASSPGSGREETQYF
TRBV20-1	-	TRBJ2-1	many	TGCAGTGCTTACTTGCGGGTGTTGAATGAGCAGTTCTTC	CSAYLRVLNEQFF
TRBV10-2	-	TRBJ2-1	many	TGCGCCAGCAGTGATAAAAGGGTAGAGGGCAATGAGCAGTTCTTC	CASSDKRVEGNEQFF
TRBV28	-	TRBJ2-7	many	TGTGCCAGCAGTACCGGGACCCCCGCCTCCTACGAGCAGTACTTC	CASSTGTPASYEQYF
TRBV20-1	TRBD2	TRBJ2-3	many	TGCAGTGCCCCAGGGACTAGCGGAACAGATACGCAGTATTTT	CSAPGTSGTDTQYF
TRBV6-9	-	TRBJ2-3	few	TGCGCCAGCAGTGATGGGTCGGGGGCGCGAGGCACAGATACGCAGTATTTT	CASSDGSGARGTDTQYF
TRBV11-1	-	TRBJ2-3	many	TGTGCCAGCAGCTTTCAGTGGGCCACAGATACGCAGTATTTT	CASSFQWATDTQYF
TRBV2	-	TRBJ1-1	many	TGTGCCAGCAGCGAGGGGGGTATGAACACTGAAGCTTTCTTT	CASSEGGMNTEAFF
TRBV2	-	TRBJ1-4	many	TGTGCCAGCAGTGGAGAAAAACTGTTTTTT	CASSGEKLFF
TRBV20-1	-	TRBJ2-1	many	TGCAGTGCGCGCAGACGGGGCTCCTACAATGAGCAGTTCTTC	CSARRRGSYNEQFF
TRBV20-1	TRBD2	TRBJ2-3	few	TGCAGTGCCTGGACTAGCGGGAGGAGAGATACGCAGTATTTT	CSAWTSGRRDTQYF
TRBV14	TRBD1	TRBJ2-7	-	TGTGCCAGCAGCCAAGCCACAGGGGTCTGGGCGTACGAGCAGTACTTC	CASSQATGVWAYEQYF
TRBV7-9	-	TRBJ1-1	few	TGTGCCAGCAGCTTACCCGAGGGGGCTTTCTTT	CASSLPEGAFF
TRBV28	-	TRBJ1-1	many	TGTGCCAGCAGTCCATGGACGGATATGAACACTGAAGCTTTCTTT	CASSPWTDMNTEAFF
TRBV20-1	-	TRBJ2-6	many	TGCAGTGCCGTTGGAAGAAGGGGGGCCAACGTCCTGACTTTC	CSAVGRRGANVLTF
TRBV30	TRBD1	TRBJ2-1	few	TGTGCCTGGAGCTTGGGACAGGGGTGGCGTGAGCAGTTCTTC	CAWSLGQGWREQFF
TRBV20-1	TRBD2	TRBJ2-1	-	TGCAGTGCTAAGACTAGCGGGAGATTGAACTACAATGAGCAGTTCTTC	CSAKTSGRLNYNEQFF
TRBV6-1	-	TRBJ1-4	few	TGTGCCAGCACCATGAGGAGGGTTCCTAATGAAAAACTGTTTTTT	CASTMRRVPNEKLFF